Sequencing of this TCR beta chain was carried out in a study of shared clonotypes between healthy human individuals. In the naive CD8 group, cells lacked CD45RO and were positively selected for CCR7, so terminally differentiated effector memory CD45RA+ cells were left out. Only Caucasian adults living in Nashville, Tennessee made up the donor group. Sorted-subset replicate PCRs used 150 to 250 ng of genomic DNA. This amount corresponded to tens of thousands of T cell genomes. Using immunoSEQ multiplex PCR, the repertoire was profiled, and TCRdb retains in-frame clones only, with some absent. The data show about 2 million clones, with about 95% seen just once and roughly 1.1% held by the top ten. Only a few counts were recorded for this clone. Its antigen remains unknown. Study conclusions and caveats: When naive CD4 clonotypes were compared across a few donors, around 5% were shared. Depth of sequencing was expected to influence donor clonotype sharing.

Sequenced input: naive CD8+ T cells sorted from blood. This clonotype originated in a man between 18 and 29 years old in good health.

In nucleotides, the CDR3 is TGTGCCATCAGTGCTGGGGATCCGAGCACAGATACGCAGTATTTT. It is translated as CAISAGDPSTDTQYF. The chain uses TRBV10-3 and TRBJ2-3; D gene unclear. Germline V gene data show CDR1 as ENHRY and CDR2 as SYGVKD. Trimming left V 4 bases short and J 0 bases short, with 11 bases between. This CDR3 spans 15 amino acids.